A selection of T cell receptor beta chains follows, all from one sample in a study of cytomegalovirus exposure and HLA in healthy donors. The repertoire was sequenced with immunoSEQ multiplex PCR; TCRdb's copy has only in-frame clones and lacks some. The top ten hold 1% to 1.5% of the sample, which has about 130,000 clones, 65% to 90% seen once. Source material: PBMCs. The receptors were sampled from a girl aged 2 to 10 in good health and CMV-seronegative. Each CDR3 is given with its conserved first and last residue. A D gene is named only where the DNA matches it firmly. Clone size is stated in some rows and not others, as once, few, many or a class when expanded.

v_call,d_call,j_call,clone_size,cdr3_nt,cdr3_aa
TRBV7-9,TRBD1,TRBJ1-2,NA,TGTGCCAGCAGCCTTAGTCGGTACAGGGGGGACTATGGCTACACCTTC,CASSLSRYRGDYGYTF
TRBV5-8,TRBD1,TRBJ2-5,NA,TGTGCCAGCAGCTTGGATAGGGGGCGGGAGACCCAGTACTTC,CASSLDRGRETQYF
TRBV5-1,NA,TRBJ2-5,NA,TGCGCCAGCAGCTGGGCTCGAGAGACCCAGTACTTC,CASSWARETQYF
TRBV18,TRBD1,TRBJ1-5,NA,TGTGCCAGCTCACCGAGACAGGGGGTCAATCAGCCCCAGCATTTT,CASSPRQGVNQPQHF
TRBV19,TRBD1,TRBJ2-6,NA,TGTGCCAGTAGTATACAGGGGGCGAGTTCTGGGGCCAACGTCCTGACTTTC,CASSIQGASSGANVLTF
TRBV11-2,NA,TRBJ1-1,NA,TGTGCCAGCAGCTTAGATGTTCGGGCTTTCTTT,CASSLDVRAFF
TRBV7-9,TRBD1,TRBJ2-7,once,TGTGCCAGCAGCACGACAGGGGGGTCCCCCTTCGAGCAGTACTTC,CASSTTGGSPFEQYF
TRBV9,NA,TRBJ2-7,NA,TGTGCCAGCAGCCCCAGAGGGCGTCAGGCATCCTACGAGCAGTACTTC,CASSPRGRQASYEQYF
TRBV11-2,NA,TRBJ2-2,NA,TGTGCCAGCAGCGTACAGGGCGGAAACACCGGGGAGCTGTTTTTT,CASSVQGGNTGELFF
TRBV6-6,TRBD1,TRBJ1-4,NA,TGTGCCAGCAGTTACTCAGGGACAGGGGGGGAAAAACTGTTTTTT,CASSYSGTGGEKLFF
TRBV11-2,NA,TRBJ2-1,NA,TGTGCCAGCAGCGACAAGTTGAGCTCCTACAATGAGCAGTTCTTC,CASSDKLSSYNEQFF
TRBV27,TRBD1,TRBJ1-5,NA,TGTGCCAGCAGTTTAGGGGGCGGACAGGGGGTATATAGCAATCAGCCCCAGCATTTT,CASSLGGGQGVYSNQPQHF
TRBV2,NA,TRBJ2-1,NA,TGTGCCAGCAGTGGACACGGGGATGAGCAGTTCTTC,CASSGHGDEQFF
TRBV29-1,TRBD1,TRBJ1-4,NA,TGCAGCGTTGGGGGACAGGGCCGGGAAAAACTGTTTTTT,CSVGGQGREKLFF
TRBV6-5,NA,TRBJ2-7,NA,TGTGCCAGCAGTTTGACCGGGCCAGGACTACGGCACGAGCAGTACTTC,CASSLTGPGLRHEQYF
TRBV18,NA,TRBJ1-5,NA,TGTGCCAGCTCACCACCCGGGGTTGGGAGCAATCAGCCCCAGCATTTT,CASSPPGVGSNQPQHF
TRBV6-5,NA,TRBJ1-2,NA,TGTGCCAGCAGCAGGGCTCCCCGGCAGGGCGGAGGCTACACCTTC,CASSRAPRQGGGYTF
TRBV6-4,NA,TRBJ1-5,NA,TGTGCCAGCAGTGACTCGAGTGGGGGCTCGGGTCAGCCCCAGCATTTT,CASSDSSGGSGQPQHF
TRBV2,TRBD1,TRBJ2-7,once,TGTGCCAGCAGACACGGACAGGGCCCCTACGAGCAGTACTTC,CASRHGQGPYEQYF
TRBV6-1,NA,TRBJ2-1,NA,TGTGCCAGCAGTCTAGATCGGAACTCCTACAATGAGCAGTTCTTC,CASSLDRNSYNEQFF
TRBV28,TRBD2,TRBJ2-3,few,TGTGCCAGCAGTCCCCAGCGGGGGAGCACAGATACGCAGTATTTT,CASSPQRGSTDTQYF
TRBV7-9,NA,TRBJ2-7,NA,TGTGCCAGCAGCAGACCCGACACTTCCTACGAGCAGTACTTC,CASSRPDTSYEQYF
TRBV9,TRBD1,TRBJ2-2,NA,TGTGCCAGCAACGACCCGGGACAGGGGCCCACCGGGGAGCTGTTTTTT,CASNDPGQGPTGELFF
TRBV9,NA,TRBJ2-7,few,TGTGCCAGCAGCGAGGGGGTAGCTAACTACGAGCAGTACTTC,CASSEGVANYEQYF
TRBV7-9,NA,TRBJ2-1,NA,TGTGCCAGCAGCTTAGCCCTCCGGTCGAGTGAGCAGTTCTTC,CASSLALRSSEQFF
TRBV27,NA,TRBJ2-3,NA,TGTGCCAGCAGTTTTGGGCAGACAGATACGCAGTATTTT,CASSFGQTDTQYF
TRBV6-5,TRBD2,TRBJ2-1,NA,TGTGCCAGCAGTCGGACTAGCTCCTACAATGAGCAGTTCTTC,CASSRTSSYNEQFF
TRBV5-1,TRBD1,TRBJ2-2,NA,TGCGCCAGCAGCTCAACAGGGGGAATGAACACCGGGGAGCTGTTTTTT,CASSSTGGMNTGELFF
TRBV30,NA,TRBJ1-5,NA,TGTGCCTGGAGTCTGCGGAATAGCAATCAGCCCCAGCATTTT,CAWSLRNSNQPQHF
TRBV10-3,TRBD1,TRBJ2-3,NA,TGTGCCATCAGTGTAGGGACAGCTAGCACAGATACGCAGTATTTT,CAISVGTASTDTQYF
TRBV9,TRBD2,TRBJ2-5,NA,TGTGCCAGCAGCGTAATTGGCGGGGGAGGAGAGACCCAGTACTTC,CASSVIGGGGETQYF
TRBV27,TRBD2,TRBJ2-7,NA,TGTGCCAGCAAACTACTAGCGAATACCTACGAGCAGTACTTC,CASKLLANTYEQYF
TRBV18,NA,TRBJ1-6,NA,TGTGCCAGCTCATCCAGGGATATTAATTCACCCCTCCACTTT,CASSSRDINSPLHF
TRBV28,NA,TRBJ2-5,NA,TGTGCCAGCAGTTTCCCGGTAGGGCTAGCTGTAGAGGAGACCCAGTACTTC,CASSFPVGLAVEETQYF
TRBV7-6,TRBD1,TRBJ2-2,NA,TGTGCCAGCAGTCCAACGACAGGGGACACCGGGGAGCTGTTTTTT,CASSPTTGDTGELFF